Below, 9 T cell receptor beta chains from the same sample are listed, as sequenced in a study of T-cell reconstitution after alpha-beta-depleted transplantation in children (dated by TCRdb to about 2016). The treatment or condition label corresponds to: allogeneic hematopoietic cell transplantation with graft depleted of TCRalphabeta T cells and CD19 B cells. Receptor amplification or capture employed PCR. Data came from an Illumina HiSeq 2500. To normalize quantification of the TCRbeta repertoire, the TCR libraries were built with molecular barcoding that relied on unique molecular identifiers. TCRdb reanalyzed the raw reads on its own, using fastp at Q25 for trimming and MiXCR for clone calling, and kept in-frame beta chains. Entries that share a CDR3 protein sequence are merged under the most common genes and DNA. This sample is represented by fewer than 700,000 distinct CDR3 sequences; under 30% of them were singletons. Together, the top ten hold roughly 15% of the sample.

The sample in question was PBMCs, mostly from graft donor cells, obtained 360 days after TCRalphabeta/CD19-depleted stem cell transplant. Receptors were obtained from a boy in the first two years of life who had a stem cell transplant for acute myeloid leukemia, so the T cells may come from the graft donor.

This clonotype was seen many times. J is TRBJ2-2 and V is TRBV9; 8 nucleotides align to TRBD2. V dropped 5 bases and J dropped 0; count of bases not matched to a gene: 3. The CDR3 consists of 15 residues. Per germline, CDR1 SGDLS and CDR2 YYNGEE. CDR3 DNA: TGTGCCAGCAGTACTAGCGGCTCGAACACCGGGGAGCTGTTTTTT. This codes for CASSTSGSNTGELFF.

V gene TRBV12-3 or TRBV12-4 combines with J gene TRBJ2-1; D not certain. The CDR3 has 13 residues. V lost 5 bases and J 15 bases, leaving 20 bases between the germline ends. As DNA, the CDR3 is TGTGCCAGCAGTCAGGTGGGAAATAGGCTTCTGTTCTTC. Translating gives CASSQVGNRLLFF.

This clonotype was detected ten times or more. The chain has TRBV29-1 and TRBJ2-1; D possibly corresponds to TRBD1 (5 bases). The germline V and J ends were trimmed by 4 bases and 9 bases, with 7 bases remaining between them. CDR1 is SQVTM, CDR2 ANQGSEA, per germline. The CDR3 runs 10 residues. CDR3 nucleotides: TGCAGCGTTGTCGACAGTGAGCAGTTCTTC. Protein sequence: CSVVDSEQFF.

This clonotype turned up a few times. The chain has TRBV15 and TRBJ2-7; D not certain. The CDR3 sequence is 14 residues long. The V and J ends lost 5 bases and 1 base respectively, with 12 bases between them. CDR1 is LNHNV and CDR2 is YYDKDF in the germline V gene (reference sequence). CDR3 loop: CATSLTDGSYEQYF. The CDR3 DNA reads as TGTGCCACCAGCCTCACGGACGGTTCCTACGAGCAGTACTTC.

There are a few counts of this clonotype. The V and J genes are TRBV6-1 and TRBJ2-2, with TRBD2 as a possible D gene (6 bases). Trimming took off 8 bases at V and 0 bases at J, with 10 bases between the two ends. Germline V lookup: CDR1 MNHNS, CDR2 SASEGT. This CDR3 spans 14 amino acids. CDR3 in amino acids: CASWRDPNTGELFF. CDR3 coding DNA: TGTGCCAGCTGGCGGGACCCGAACACCGGGGAGCTGTTTTTT.

CDR3 DNA: TGTGCCAGCAGCAAAGAAGCGATGGGGCTAGCGGGGGGGAGCTCCTACAATGAGCAGTTCTTC. It specifies CASSKEAMGLAGGSSYNEQFF. The chain uses TRBV21-1 and TRBJ2-1; the tabulated D call, TRBD2, remains unverified against the DNA. TRBV21-1 is marked as a pseudogene. CDR3 length equals 21 residues.

This clonotype showed up many times. The rearrangement links TRBV20-1 to TRBJ2-2; TRBD2 aligns across 7 bases. The CDR3 sequence is 16 residues long. Germline CDR1 is DFQATT and CDR2 is SNEGSKA (reference sequence). V gave up 1 base and J gave up 4 bases; unmatched junction bases: 9. CDR3 coding DNA: TGCAGTGCTAGAGGAGCGGGGCGTAGAGGCACCGGGGAGCTGTTTTTT. It specifies CSARGAGRRGTGELFF.

V and J are TRBV7-9 and TRBJ1-5; 10 bases align to TRBD1. There are 15 residues in the CDR3. V lost 4 bases and J lost 3; bases outside the gene matches: 3. CDR1 and CDR2 (germline): SEHNR, FQNEAQ (reference sequence). The CDR3, as DNA: TGTGCCAGCAGCTCGACAGGGGGCTACAATCAGCCCCAGCATTTT. Residues: CASSSTGGYNQPQHF.

The chain couples TRBV20-1 to TRBJ2-7, with 7 bases identical to TRBD2. CDR1 DFQATT and CDR2 SNEGSKA come from the germline V gene (reference sequence). This CDR3 is built from 13 residues. The ends lost 3 bases at V and 3 bases at J; junction bases unmatched: 5. As DNA, the CDR3 is TGCAGTGCTAGGGCCCAGCGGGACTACGAGCAGTACTTC. Protein sequence: CSARAQRDYEQYF.